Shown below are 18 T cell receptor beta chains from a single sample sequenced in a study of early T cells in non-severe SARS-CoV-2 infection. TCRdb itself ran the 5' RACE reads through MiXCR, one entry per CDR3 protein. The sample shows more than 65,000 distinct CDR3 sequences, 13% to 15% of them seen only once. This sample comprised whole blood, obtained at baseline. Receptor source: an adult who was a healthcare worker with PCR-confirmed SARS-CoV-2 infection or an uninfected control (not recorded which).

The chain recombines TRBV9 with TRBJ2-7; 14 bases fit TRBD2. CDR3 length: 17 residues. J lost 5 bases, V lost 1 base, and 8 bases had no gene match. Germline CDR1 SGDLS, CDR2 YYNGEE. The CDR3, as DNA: TGTGCCAGCAGCGTATCACCGACTAGCGGGAGGGTCGACGAGCAGTACTTC. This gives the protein CASSVSPTSGRVDEQYF.

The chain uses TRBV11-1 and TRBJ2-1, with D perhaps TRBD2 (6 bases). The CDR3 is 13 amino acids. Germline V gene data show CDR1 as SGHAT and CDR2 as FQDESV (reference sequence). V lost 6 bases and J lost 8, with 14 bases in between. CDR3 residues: CASSPGGNHEQFF. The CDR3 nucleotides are TGTGCCAGCAGTCCCGGAGGGAACCATGAGCAGTTCTTC. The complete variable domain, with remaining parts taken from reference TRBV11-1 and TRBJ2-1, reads EAEVAQSPRYKITEKSQAVAFWCDPISGHATLYWYRQILGQGPELLVQFQDESVVDDSQLPKDRFSAERLKGVDSTLKIQPAELGDSAMYLCASSPGGNHEQFFGPGTRLTVL.

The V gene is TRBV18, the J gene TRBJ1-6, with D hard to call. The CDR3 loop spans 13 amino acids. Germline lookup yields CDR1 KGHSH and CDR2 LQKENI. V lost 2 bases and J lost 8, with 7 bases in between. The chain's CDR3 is CASSPFTDSPLHF. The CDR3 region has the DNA TGTGCCAGCTCACCATTTACAGATTCACCCCTCCACTTT.

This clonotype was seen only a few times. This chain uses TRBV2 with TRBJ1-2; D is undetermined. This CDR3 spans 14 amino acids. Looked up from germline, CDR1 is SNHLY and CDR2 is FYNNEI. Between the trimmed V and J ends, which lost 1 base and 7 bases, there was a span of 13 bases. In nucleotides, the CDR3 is TGTGCCAGCAGTGAAGTAGACGGCTCAGGTGGCTACACCTTC. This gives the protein CASSEVDGSGGYTF.

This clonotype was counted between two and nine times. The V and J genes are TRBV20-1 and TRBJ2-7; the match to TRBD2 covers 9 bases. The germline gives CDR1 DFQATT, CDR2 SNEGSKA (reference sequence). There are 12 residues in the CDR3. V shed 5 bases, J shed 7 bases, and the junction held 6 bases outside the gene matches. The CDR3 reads CSARAGGGEQYF. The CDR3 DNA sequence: TGCAGTGCTCGAGCGGGAGGAGGGGAGCAGTACTTC.

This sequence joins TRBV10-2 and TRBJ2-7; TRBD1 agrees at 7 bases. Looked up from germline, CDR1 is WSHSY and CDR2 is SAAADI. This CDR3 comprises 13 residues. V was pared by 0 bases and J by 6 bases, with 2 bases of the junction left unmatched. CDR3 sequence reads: CASSESTGTEQYF. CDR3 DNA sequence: TGCGCCAGCAGTGAGTCGACAGGGACCGAGCAGTACTTC.

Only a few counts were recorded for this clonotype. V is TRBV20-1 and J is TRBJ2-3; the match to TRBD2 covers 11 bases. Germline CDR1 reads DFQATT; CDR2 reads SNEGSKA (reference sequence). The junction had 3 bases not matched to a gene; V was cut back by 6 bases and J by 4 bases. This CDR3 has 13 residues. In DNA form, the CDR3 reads TGCAGTGCCCCGGGACTAGCGGCAGATACGCAGTATTTT. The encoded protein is CSAPGLAADTQYF.

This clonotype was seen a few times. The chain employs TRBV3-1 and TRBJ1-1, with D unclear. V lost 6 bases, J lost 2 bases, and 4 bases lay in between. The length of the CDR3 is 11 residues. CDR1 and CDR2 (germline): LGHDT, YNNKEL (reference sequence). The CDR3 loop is CASRRNTEAFF. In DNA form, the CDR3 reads TGTGCCAGCAGGCGAAACACTGAAGCTTTCTTT.

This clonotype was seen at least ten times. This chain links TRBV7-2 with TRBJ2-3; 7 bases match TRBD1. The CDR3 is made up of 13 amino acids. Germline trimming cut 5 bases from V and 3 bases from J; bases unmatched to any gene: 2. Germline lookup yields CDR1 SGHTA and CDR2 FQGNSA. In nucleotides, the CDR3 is TGTGCCAGCAGCCAGGGGGTTACAGATACGCAGTATTTT. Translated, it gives CASSQGVTDTQYF.

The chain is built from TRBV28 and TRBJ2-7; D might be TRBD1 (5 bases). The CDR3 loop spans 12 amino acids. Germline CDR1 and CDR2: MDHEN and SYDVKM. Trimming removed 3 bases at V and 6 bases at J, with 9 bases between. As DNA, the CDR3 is TGTGCCAGCAGTTTGGTCAGGGCCGAGCAGTACTTC. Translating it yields CASSLVRAEQYF.

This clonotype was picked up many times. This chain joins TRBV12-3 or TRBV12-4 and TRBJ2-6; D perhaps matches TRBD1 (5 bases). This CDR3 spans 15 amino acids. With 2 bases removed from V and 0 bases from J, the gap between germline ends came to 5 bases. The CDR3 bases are TGTGCCAGCAGTTTAAGGGGCTCTGGGGCCAACGTCCTGACTTTC. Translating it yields CASSLRGSGANVLTF.

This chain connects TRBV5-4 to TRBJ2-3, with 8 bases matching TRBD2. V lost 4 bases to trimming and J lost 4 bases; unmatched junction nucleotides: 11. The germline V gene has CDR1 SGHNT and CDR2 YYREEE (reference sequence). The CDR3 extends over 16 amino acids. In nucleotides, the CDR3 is TGTGCCAGCAGCCGGACTAGCCTTGGGAGGGCAGATACGCAGTATTTT. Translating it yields CASSRTSLGRADTQYF.

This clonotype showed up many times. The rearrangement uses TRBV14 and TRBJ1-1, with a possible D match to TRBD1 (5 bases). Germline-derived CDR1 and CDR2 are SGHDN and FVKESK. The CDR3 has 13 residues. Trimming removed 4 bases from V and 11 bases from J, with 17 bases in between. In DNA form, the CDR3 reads TGTGCCAGCAGCCCTCGGTTAGGGGAGTCGGCTTTCTTT. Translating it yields CASSPRLGESAFF.

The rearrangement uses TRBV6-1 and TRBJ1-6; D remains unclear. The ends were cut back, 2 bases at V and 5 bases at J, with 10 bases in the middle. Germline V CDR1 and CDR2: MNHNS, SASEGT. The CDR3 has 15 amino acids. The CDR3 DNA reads TGTGCCAGCAGTGAATTGGGGAGGAATAATTCACCCCTCCACTTT. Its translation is CASSELGRNNSPLHF.

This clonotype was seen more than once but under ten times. This CDR3 is CASSLVGTYNEQFF. Written as DNA, the CDR3 is TGTGCCAGCAGCTTGGTAGGGACCTACAATGAGCAGTTCTTC. This chain connects TRBV5-4 to TRBJ2-1; no clear D. Germline CDR1 and CDR2: SGHNT and YYREEE (reference sequence). This CDR3 is built from 14 residues. The V end was cut by 0 bases, the J end by 2 bases, with 6 bases between.

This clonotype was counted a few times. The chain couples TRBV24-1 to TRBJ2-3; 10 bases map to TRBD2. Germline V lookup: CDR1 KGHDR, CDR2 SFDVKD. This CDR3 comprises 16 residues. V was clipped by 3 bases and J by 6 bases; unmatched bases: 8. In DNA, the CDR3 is TGTGCCACCAGTGATGTGATAGCGGGAGGTGAGGATACGCAGTATTTT. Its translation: CATSDVIAGGEDTQYF.

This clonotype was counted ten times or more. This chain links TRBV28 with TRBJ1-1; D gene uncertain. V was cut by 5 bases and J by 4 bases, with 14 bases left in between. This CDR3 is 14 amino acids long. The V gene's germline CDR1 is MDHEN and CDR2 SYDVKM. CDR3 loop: CASSTLQGGTEAFF. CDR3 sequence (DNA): TGTGCCAGCAGTACCCTCCAAGGAGGCACTGAAGCTTTCTTT.

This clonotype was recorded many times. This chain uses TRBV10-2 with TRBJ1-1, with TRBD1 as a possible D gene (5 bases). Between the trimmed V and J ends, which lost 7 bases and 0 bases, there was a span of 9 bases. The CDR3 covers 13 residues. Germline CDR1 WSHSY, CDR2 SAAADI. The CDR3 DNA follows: TGCGCCAGCAATCAGGGCATGAACACTGAAGCTTTCTTT. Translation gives CASNQGMNTEAFF.